Listed below are T cell receptor beta chains from one sample, sequenced in a study of response to subunit inactivated influenza vaccine. TCRdb fed the RT-PCR reads into MiXCR, producing one record per CDR3 protein. The profile shows 500,000 to 550,000 distinct CDR3 sequences, under 30% of them singletons. These records were also assigned to another study, of T cells expressing NK-cell markers.

Here the sequenced sample was CD4+ T cells sorted from PBMCs, taken 12 days after vaccination. These receptors came from a man between 50 and 59 years old who received an inactivated influenza vaccine. Both conserved end residues are part of each CDR3. The order of the fields is D gene, J gene, V gene, clone size, CDR3 DNA, CDR3 protein. A D gene is named only where the DNA matches it firmly. The listing skips clone size in some rows; elsewhere it reads once, few, many or a size class.

d_call: TRBD1; j_call: TRBJ1-6; v_call: TRBV5-1; clone_size: many; cdr3_nt: TGCGCCAGCAGCTTTGGATCGGGGGACAGTGGGTCACCCCTCCACTTT; cdr3_aa: CASSFGSGDSGSPLHF
d_call: .; j_call: TRBJ2-7; v_call: TRBV4-3; clone_size: .; cdr3_nt: TGCGCCAGCAGCCAAAAACCAACCTACCACGAGCAGTACTTC; cdr3_aa: CASSQKPTYHEQYF
d_call: TRBD2; j_call: TRBJ2-1; v_call: TRBV30; clone_size: few; cdr3_nt: TGTGCCTGGTGGCGGGGGGGTCCCTACAATGAGCAGTTCTTC; cdr3_aa: CAWWRGGPYNEQFF
d_call: .; j_call: TRBJ2-3; v_call: TRBV5-1; clone_size: .; cdr3_nt: TGCGCCAGCAGCCTGGGAGTGGGTTTAGATACGCAGTATTTT; cdr3_aa: CASSLGVGLDTQYF
d_call: .; j_call: TRBJ1-6; v_call: TRBV6-5; clone_size: few; cdr3_nt: TGTGCCAGCAGGACGACAAATTCACCCCTCCACTTT; cdr3_aa: CASRTTNSPLHF
d_call: .; j_call: TRBJ1-1; v_call: TRBV20-1; clone_size: few; cdr3_nt: TGCAGTGCTCTCGCTGGGATCGGGAACACTGAAGCTTTCTTT; cdr3_aa: CSALAGIGNTEAFF
d_call: .; j_call: TRBJ2-5; v_call: TRBV29-1; clone_size: few; cdr3_nt: TGCAGCGTTGATTCTTCCTACACAGAGACCCAGTACTTC; cdr3_aa: CSVDSSYTETQYF
d_call: TRBD2; j_call: TRBJ2-1; v_call: TRBV28; clone_size: few; cdr3_nt: TGTGCCAGCAGTTTAAGTGCTAGCGGGCACTACAATGAGCAGTTCTTC; cdr3_aa: CASSLSASGHYNEQFF
d_call: TRBD1; j_call: TRBJ2-7; v_call: TRBV7-9; clone_size: .; cdr3_nt: TGTGCCAGCACTTCCTGGGGGACAGCTCCCTACGAGCAGTACTTC; cdr3_aa: CASTSWGTAPYEQYF
d_call: TRBD1; j_call: TRBJ2-6; v_call: TRBV10-3; clone_size: .; cdr3_nt: TGTGCCCTTGGACAGGCCTCTGGGGCCAACGTCCTGACTTTC; cdr3_aa: CALGQASGANVLTF
d_call: TRBD2; j_call: TRBJ2-7; v_call: TRBV11-3; clone_size: .; cdr3_nt: TGTGCCAGCAGCTTAGGGACTAGCGGGAGAAAGTACTTC; cdr3_aa: CASSLGTSGRKYF
d_call: .; j_call: TRBJ2-5; v_call: TRBV4-3; clone_size: few; cdr3_nt: TGCGCCAGCAGCCAAGCTTACAGTAAAGAGACCCAGTACTTC; cdr3_aa: CASSQAYSKETQYF
d_call: TRBD1; j_call: TRBJ1-1; v_call: TRBV27; clone_size: .; cdr3_nt: TGTGCCAGCAGGCGACAGGGAGGCACCACTGAAGCTTTCTTT; cdr3_aa: CASRRQGGTTEAFF
d_call: .; j_call: TRBJ2-1; v_call: TRBV20-1; clone_size: .; cdr3_nt: TGCAGTGCTAGAACAGGGAGTGGGAATAACAATGAGCAGTTCTTC; cdr3_aa: CSARTGSGNNNEQFF
d_call: .; j_call: TRBJ2-7; v_call: TRBV11-2; clone_size: few; cdr3_nt: TGTGCCAGCAGCTTAGGATGGCAGAACAACGAGCAGTACTTC; cdr3_aa: CASSLGWQNNEQYF
d_call: TRBD2; j_call: TRBJ2-5; v_call: TRBV7-2; clone_size: .; cdr3_nt: TGTGCCAGCAGCCCGCCTGCGCTAGCGGGACAAGAGACCCAGTACTTC; cdr3_aa: CASSPPALAGQETQYF
d_call: .; j_call: TRBJ1-1; v_call: TRBV5-1; clone_size: .; cdr3_nt: TGCGCCAGCAGCTTGGAGCAGGGAACTGAAGCTTTCTTT; cdr3_aa: CASSLEQGTEAFF
d_call: .; j_call: TRBJ2-5; v_call: TRBV6-5; clone_size: .; cdr3_nt: TGTGCCAGCAGTTACTCCGGCGGGGGCCCAGAGACCCAGTACTTC; cdr3_aa: CASSYSGGGPETQYF
d_call: .; j_call: TRBJ1-1; v_call: TRBV11-2; clone_size: .; cdr3_nt: TGTGCCAGCAGCTTAGGGTCGAGGGGTGAAGCTTTCTTT; cdr3_aa: CASSLGSRGEAFF
d_call: .; j_call: TRBJ1-1; v_call: TRBV6-2/TRBV6-3; clone_size: .; cdr3_nt: TGTGCCAGCAGTTATCTGGCAGGAACAGCTCGTACTGAAGCTTTCTTT; cdr3_aa: CASSYLAGTARTEAFF
d_call: .; j_call: TRBJ2-3; v_call: TRBV6-2/TRBV6-3; clone_size: few; cdr3_nt: TGTGCCAGCATGACGGGAGTAGATACGCAGTATTTT; cdr3_aa: CASMTGVDTQYF
d_call: .; j_call: TRBJ2-7; v_call: TRBV20-1; clone_size: .; cdr3_nt: TGCAGTGCTAGAGATCCACAGGGATCGGGCTACGAGCAGTACTTC; cdr3_aa: CSARDPQGSGYEQYF
d_call: TRBD2; j_call: TRBJ2-1; v_call: TRBV7-6; clone_size: .; cdr3_nt: TGTGCCAGCAGCCCAGCCCGGACTAGCGGGAGCTATGAGCAGTTCTTC; cdr3_aa: CASSPARTSGSYEQFF
d_call: .; j_call: TRBJ2-1; v_call: TRBV12-3/TRBV12-4; clone_size: .; cdr3_nt: TGTGCCAGCAGTTTAGGATGGGGCTCCTACAATGAGCAGTTCTTC; cdr3_aa: CASSLGWGSYNEQFF
d_call: .; j_call: TRBJ2-3; v_call: TRBV6-2/TRBV6-3; clone_size: .; cdr3_nt: TGTGCCAGCAGTTACCAGTCCGGACGGGAAAGCACAGATACGCAGTATTTT; cdr3_aa: CASSYQSGRESTDTQYF
d_call: TRBD2; j_call: TRBJ2-7; v_call: TRBV9; clone_size: few; cdr3_nt: TGTGCCAGCAGCGTAGACTCGGGAGGGCCCTACGAGCAGTACTTC; cdr3_aa: CASSVDSGGPYEQYF
d_call: .; j_call: TRBJ2-1; v_call: TRBV4-1; clone_size: .; cdr3_nt: TGCGCCAGCAGCCAAGTGAGCGCATCCTACAATGAGCAGTTCTTC; cdr3_aa: CASSQVSASYNEQFF
d_call: TRBD2; j_call: TRBJ2-7; v_call: TRBV11-2; clone_size: .; cdr3_nt: TGTGCCAGCAGCTTAGATAAGGGACTAGTTTCCTACGAGCAGTACTTC; cdr3_aa: CASSLDKGLVSYEQYF
d_call: .; j_call: TRBJ1-3; v_call: TRBV7-8; clone_size: .; cdr3_nt: TGTGCCAGCAGCTTACGGCGGGGCACCTCTGGAAACACCATATATTTT; cdr3_aa: CASSLRRGTSGNTIYF
d_call: .; j_call: TRBJ1-1; v_call: TRBV6-1; clone_size: few; cdr3_nt: TGTGCCAGCAGTCAACGTGAGGTGAACACTGAAGCTTTCTTT; cdr3_aa: CASSQREVNTEAFF
d_call: .; j_call: TRBJ2-5; v_call: TRBV7-2; clone_size: few; cdr3_nt: TGTGCCAGCAGCTTATACCGACTAAAAGGCTTCCAAGAGACCCAGTACTTC; cdr3_aa: CASSLYRLKGFQETQYF
d_call: TRBD2; j_call: TRBJ2-1; v_call: TRBV2; clone_size: few; cdr3_nt: TGTGCCAGCAGTCTCCCAGCGGGATCCTTCAGCTCCTACAATGAGCAGTTCTTC; cdr3_aa: CASSLPAGSFSSYNEQFF
d_call: .; j_call: TRBJ2-7; v_call: TRBV7-9; clone_size: few; cdr3_nt: TGTGCCAGCAGCTTAGTGGCAGAAGGTTCCTACGAGCAGTACTTC; cdr3_aa: CASSLVAEGSYEQYF
d_call: .; j_call: TRBJ1-3; v_call: TRBV9; clone_size: .; cdr3_nt: TGTGCCAGCAGCGTAGGCGCAGACTCTGGAAACACCATATATTTT; cdr3_aa: CASSVGADSGNTIYF
d_call: TRBD2; j_call: TRBJ2-7; v_call: TRBV10-3; clone_size: many; cdr3_nt: TGTGCCATCAGTGAGTCCCTAGCGGGAGGGTACGAGCAGTACTTC; cdr3_aa: CAISESLAGGYEQYF
d_call: .; j_call: TRBJ1-1; v_call: TRBV6-5; clone_size: few; cdr3_nt: TGTGCCAGCAGTTACTCGATCTCGATGAACACTGAAGCTTTCTTT; cdr3_aa: CASSYSISMNTEAFF
d_call: TRBD1; j_call: TRBJ2-3; v_call: TRBV2; clone_size: .; cdr3_nt: TGTGCCAGCAGCCTCCAGGGGGCTCTTTTCGATACGCAGTATTTT; cdr3_aa: CASSLQGALFDTQYF
d_call: .; j_call: TRBJ2-7; v_call: TRBV18; clone_size: .; cdr3_nt: TGTGCCAGCTCCCAAAAACCGGGAGTCGAGCAGTACTTC; cdr3_aa: CASSQKPGVEQYF
d_call: .; j_call: TRBJ2-7; v_call: TRBV5-1; clone_size: .; cdr3_nt: TGCGCCAGCAGCTTCGGGACGGTTCCAGTCTACGAGCAGTACTTC; cdr3_aa: CASSFGTVPVYEQYF
d_call: .; j_call: TRBJ2-5; v_call: TRBV20-1; clone_size: .; cdr3_nt: TGCAGTGCTACGACCCTCTTCAGGGACGGAGAGACCCAGTACTTC; cdr3_aa: CSATTLFRDGETQYF